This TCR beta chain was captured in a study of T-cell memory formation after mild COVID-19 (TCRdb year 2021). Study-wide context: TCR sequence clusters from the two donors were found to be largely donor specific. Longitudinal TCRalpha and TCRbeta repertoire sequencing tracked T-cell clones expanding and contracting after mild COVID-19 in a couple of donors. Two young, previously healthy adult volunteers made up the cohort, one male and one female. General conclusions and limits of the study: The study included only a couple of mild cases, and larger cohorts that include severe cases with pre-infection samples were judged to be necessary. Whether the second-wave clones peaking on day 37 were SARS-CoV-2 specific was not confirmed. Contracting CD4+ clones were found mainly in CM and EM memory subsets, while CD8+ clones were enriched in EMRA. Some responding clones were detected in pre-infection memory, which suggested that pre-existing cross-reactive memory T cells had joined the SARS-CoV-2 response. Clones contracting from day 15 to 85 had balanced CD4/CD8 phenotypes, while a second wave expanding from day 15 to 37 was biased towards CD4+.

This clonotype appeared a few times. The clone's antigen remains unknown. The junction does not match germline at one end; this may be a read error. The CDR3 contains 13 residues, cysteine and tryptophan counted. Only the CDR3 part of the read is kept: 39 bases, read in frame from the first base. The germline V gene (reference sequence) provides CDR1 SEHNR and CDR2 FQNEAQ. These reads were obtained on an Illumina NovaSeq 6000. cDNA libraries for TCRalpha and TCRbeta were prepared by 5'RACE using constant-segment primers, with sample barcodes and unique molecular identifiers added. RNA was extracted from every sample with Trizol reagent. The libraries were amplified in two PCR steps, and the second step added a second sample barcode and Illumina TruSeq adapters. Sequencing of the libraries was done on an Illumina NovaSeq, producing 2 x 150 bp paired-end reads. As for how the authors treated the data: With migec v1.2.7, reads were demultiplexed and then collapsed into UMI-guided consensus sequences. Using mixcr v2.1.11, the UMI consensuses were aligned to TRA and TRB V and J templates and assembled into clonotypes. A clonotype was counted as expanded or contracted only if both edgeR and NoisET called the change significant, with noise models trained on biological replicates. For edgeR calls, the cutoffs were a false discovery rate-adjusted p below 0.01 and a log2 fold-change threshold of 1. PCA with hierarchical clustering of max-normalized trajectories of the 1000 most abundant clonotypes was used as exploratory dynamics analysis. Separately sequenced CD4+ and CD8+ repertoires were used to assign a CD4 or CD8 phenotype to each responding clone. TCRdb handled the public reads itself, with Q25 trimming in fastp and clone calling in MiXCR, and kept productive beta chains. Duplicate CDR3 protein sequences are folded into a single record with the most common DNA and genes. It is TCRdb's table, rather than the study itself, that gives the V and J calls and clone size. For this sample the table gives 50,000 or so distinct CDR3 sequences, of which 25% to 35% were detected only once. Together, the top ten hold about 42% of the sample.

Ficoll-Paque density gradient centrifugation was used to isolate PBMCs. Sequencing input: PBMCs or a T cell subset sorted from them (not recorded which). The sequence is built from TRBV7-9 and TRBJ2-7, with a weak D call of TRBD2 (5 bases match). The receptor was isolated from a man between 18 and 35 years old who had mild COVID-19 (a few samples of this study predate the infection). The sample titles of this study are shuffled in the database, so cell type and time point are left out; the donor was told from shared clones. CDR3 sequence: CASSLGSPESREW. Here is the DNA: TGTGCCAGCAGCTTAGGGAGTCCGGAGAGCCGGGAATGG.